Each of the 14 T cell receptor beta chains below was sequenced from the same sample in a study of cytomegalovirus exposure and HLA in healthy donors. This PCR relied on a set of 60 Vbeta primers and 13 Jbeta primers. Repertoires were generated with immunoSEQ multiplex PCR, while TCRdb's copy carries only in-frame clones and drops some. This table has 250,000 or so clones, 75% to 85% appearing once. Sequencing was performed on PBMCs. All receptors come from a woman in her fifties or sixties in good health and CMV-seropositive.

V usage is TRBV9 and J usage is TRBJ2-5, with 7 bases aligning to TRBD2. Germline trimming cut 3 bases from V and 5 bases from J; bases unmatched to any gene: 7. Germline-derived CDR1 and CDR2 are SGDLS and YYNGEE. The CDR3 totals 14 residues. The chain's CDR3 is CASSAPGGRETQYF. The CDR3 DNA follows: TGTGCCAGCAGCGCCCCGGGAGGACGGGAGACCCAGTACTTC.

This clone was counted a few times. The chain joins TRBV19 to TRBJ2-1; D is unresolved. Germline loops: CDR1 LNHDA, CDR2 SQIVND (reference sequence). This CDR3 has 11 amino acids. V lost 6 bases and J 5 bases, leaving 5 bases between the germline ends. The CDR3 DNA is TGTGCCAGTAGCCGGGACAATGAGCAGTTCTTC. It codes for CASSRDNEQFF.

The chain links TRBV2 to TRBJ2-5; the match to TRBD1 covers 9 bases. J gave up 5 bases and V 7 bases, and 8 bases lay outside the gene matches. Per the germline V gene, CDR1 is SNHLY and CDR2 is FYNNEI. The CDR3 contains 14 residues. The CDR3 loop is CASKSGTGLETQYF. The CDR3 bases are TGTGCCAGCAAATCGGGGACAGGGTTGGAGACCCAGTACTTC. Using reference TRBV2 and TRBJ2-5 for the parts outside the CDR3, the full variable domain is EPEVTQTPSHQVTQMGQEVILRCVPISNHLYFYWYRQILGQKVEFLVSFYNNEISEKSEIFDDQFSVERPDGSNFTLKIRSTKLEDSAMYFCASKSGTGLETQYFGPGTRLLVL.

V usage is TRBV7-3 and J usage is TRBJ2-1; TRBD1 aligns across 9 bases. Germline CDR1 reads SGHTA; CDR2 reads FQGTGA. The V segment lost 1 base and the J segment 3 bases; nucleotides outside the gene matches: 13. This CDR3 is 19 amino acids long. CDR3 loop: CASSLIGTGFSRFYNEQFF. For the CDR3, the DNA is TGTGCCAGCAGCTTAATTGGGACAGGGTTTTCCCGATTCTACAATGAGCAGTTCTTC.

The J gene is TRBJ2-1, the V gene TRBV29-1; D is perhaps TRBD1 (6 bases). V was pared by 8 bases and J by 4 bases, with 12 bases between. The CDR3 is 12 amino acids. Germline loops: CDR1 SQVTM, CDR2 ANQGSEA. CDR3 sequence: CSTHREYNEQFF. DNA for the CDR3: TGCAGCACACACAGGGAGTACAATGAGCAGTTCTTC.

The rearrangement links TRBV4-1 to TRBJ2-3; D remains ambiguous. V shed 0 bases and J shed 4 bases, with 14 bases lying between them. Germline assignment: CDR1 MGHRA and CDR2 YSYEKL. The CDR3 sequence is 16 residues long. The CDR3 here is CASSQEAKRLPDTQYF. The CDR3 DNA reads as TGCGCCAGCAGCCAAGAAGCCAAGCGATTACCAGATACGCAGTATTTT.

The chain recombines TRBV28 with TRBJ2-1; D might be TRBD2 (5 bases). V lost 6 bases and J 0 bases, leaving 12 bases between the germline ends. This CDR3 has 15 amino acids. Germline V gene sequence: CDR1 MDHEN, CDR2 SYDVKM. The chain's CDR3 is CASSPGTSSYNEQFF. As DNA, the CDR3 is TGTGCCAGCAGCCCCGGAACTAGCTCCTACAATGAGCAGTTCTTC.

The rearrangement uses TRBV5-1 and TRBJ2-7; D gene unclear. Per germline, CDR1 SGHRS and CDR2 YFSETQ. V gave up 4 bases and J gave up 0 bases, with 5 bases separating them. The CDR3 loop spans 12 amino acids. The CDR3 DNA reads TGCGCCAGCAGCATGAGCTCCTACGAGCAGTACTTC. Translating gives CASSMSSYEQYF.

The chain employs TRBV30 and TRBJ2-5; 10 nucleotides match TRBD2. The last part of the DNA fits TRBJ2-7 better; the J call may be wrong. This CDR3 is built from 16 residues. Per germline, CDR1 GTSNPN and CDR2 SVGIG (reference sequence). For the CDR3, the DNA is TGTGCCTGGACCGGAAGAGCGGGAGGGCCCCATTACGAGCAGTACTTC. Protein: CAWTGRAGGPHYEQYF.

The V gene is TRBV5-6, the J gene TRBJ1-2, with D unclear. Deletions cut 2 bases from V and 0 bases from J, with 5 bases between. The germline V gene has CDR1 SGHDT and CDR2 YYEEEE. The CDR3 consists of 13 residues. CDR3 nucleotides: TGTGCCAGCAGCTTTTTCACTAACTATGGCTACACCTTC. It translates to CASSFFTNYGYTF.

This clone has a single count. The rearrangement links TRBV6-5 to TRBJ2-7; TRBD1 agrees at 9 bases. Germline loops: CDR1 MNHEY, CDR2 SVGAGI. The junction had 5 bases not matched to a gene; V was cut back by 2 bases and J by 3 bases. The CDR3 has 15 amino acids. In DNA form, the CDR3 reads TGTGCCAGCAGTTACAGGGACAGGGTCAACTACGAGCAGTACTTC. This translates into CASSYRDRVNYEQYF.

The chain has TRBV10-1 and TRBJ1-1; no reliable D call. CDR1 and CDR2 (germline): WNHNN, SYGVQD (reference sequence). Trimming shortened V by 3 bases and J by 1 base, and 6 bases separated the two germline ends. The CDR3 length is 13 residues. The CDR3 protein is CASSDSKNTEAFF. The CDR3 nucleotides read TGCGCCAGCAGTGACAGTAAGAACACTGAAGCTTTCTTT.

V gene TRBV30 combines with J gene TRBJ2-1, with a possible D match to TRBD2 (5 bases). The CDR3 runs to 13 residues. Trimming removed 4 bases from V and 9 bases from J, with 16 bases in between. Germline V CDR1 and CDR2: GTSNPN, SVGIG (reference sequence). CDR3 residues: CAWNVLPGGEQFF. DNA for the CDR3: TGTGCCTGGAACGTACTCCCCGGAGGTGAGCAGTTCTTC.

The rearrangement links TRBV6-5 to TRBJ1-1; a possible D gene is TRBD1 (5 bases). CDR3 length: 15 amino acids. Trimming pared 4 bases from V and 1 base from J, leaving 13 bases between. The germline gives CDR1 MNHEY, CDR2 SVGAGI. The CDR3 DNA sequence: TGTGCCAGCAGTTTAATGACAAGGGGGAACACTGAAGCTTTCTTT. Translated, it gives CASSLMTRGNTEAFF.